This TCR beta chain was captured by sequencing in a study of graft-versus-host responses after intestinal transplantation. Study information: Every recipient underwent anti-thymocyte globulin induction, then tacrolimus and steroids for three to four years.

The CDR3 is 15 amino acids. The germline CDR1 and CDR2 sequences are LNHDA and SQIVND (reference sequence). Trimming cost V 4 bases and J 5 bases, with 17 bases left between them. Worth noting for this clone: Its antigen remains unknown.

Sequencing used immunoSEQ multiplex PCR; TCRdb keeps in-frame clones, though not all of them. The sample contains fewer than 90,000 clones, 94% of which appear only once. Study-wide findings and caveats: Allografts of patients with graft-donor T cell macrochimerism showed high graft-versus-host to host-versus-graft clone ratios. The authors found GvH clones in recipient marrow, some appearing first in ileum or blood. After transplant, early declines in HvG clones were associated with peak levels of circulating GvH clones.

Sequences were derived from unstimulated CD4+ T cells sorted from spleen or lymph node cells, sampled before transplant. V usage is TRBV19 and J usage is TRBJ2-5, with D perhaps TRBD1 or TRBD2 (5 bases each). The TCR sequence derives from a human donor who was the organ donor for an intestinal transplant. Here the CDR3 DNA reads TGTGCCAGTAGTAGGGTCCTCGGGGCCCGGGAGACCCAGTACTTC. Amino acid sequence: CASSRVLGARETQYF. Using reference TRBV19 and TRBJ2-5 for the parts outside the CDR3, the full variable domain is DGGITQSPKYLFRKEGQNVTLSCEQNLNHDAMYWYRQDPGQGLRLIYYSQIVNDFQKGDIAEGYSVSREKKESFPLTVTSAQKNPTAFYLCASSRVLGARETQYFGPGTRLLVL.